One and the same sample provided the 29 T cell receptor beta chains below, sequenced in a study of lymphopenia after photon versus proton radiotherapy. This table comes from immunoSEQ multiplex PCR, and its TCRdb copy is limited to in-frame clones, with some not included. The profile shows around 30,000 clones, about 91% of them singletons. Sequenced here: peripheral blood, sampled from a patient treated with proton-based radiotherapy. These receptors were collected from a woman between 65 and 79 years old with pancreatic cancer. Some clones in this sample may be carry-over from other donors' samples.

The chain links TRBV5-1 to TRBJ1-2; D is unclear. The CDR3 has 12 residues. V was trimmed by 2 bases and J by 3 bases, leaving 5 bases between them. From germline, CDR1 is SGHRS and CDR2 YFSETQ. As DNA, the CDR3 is TGCGCCAGCAGCTTAGGCGACTATGGCTACACCTTC. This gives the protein CASSLGDYGYTF.

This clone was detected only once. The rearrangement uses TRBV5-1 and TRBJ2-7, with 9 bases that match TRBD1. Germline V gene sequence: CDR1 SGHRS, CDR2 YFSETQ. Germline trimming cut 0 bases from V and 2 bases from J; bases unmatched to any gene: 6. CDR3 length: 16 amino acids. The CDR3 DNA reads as TGCGCCAGCAGCTTGGTGGGACAGGGACCTACCTACGAGCAGTACTTC. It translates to CASSLVGQGPTYEQYF.

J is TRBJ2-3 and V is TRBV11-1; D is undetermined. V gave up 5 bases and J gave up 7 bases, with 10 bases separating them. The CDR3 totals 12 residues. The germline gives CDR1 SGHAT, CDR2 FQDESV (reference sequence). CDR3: CASSPGINTQYF. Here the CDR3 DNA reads TGTGCCAGCAGCCCTGGGATCAATACGCAGTATTTT.

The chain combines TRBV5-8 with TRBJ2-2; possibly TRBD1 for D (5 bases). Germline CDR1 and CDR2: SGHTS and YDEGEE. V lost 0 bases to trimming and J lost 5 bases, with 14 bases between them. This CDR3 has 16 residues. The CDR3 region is CASSLVGLPTTGELFF. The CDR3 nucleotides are TGTGCCAGCAGCTTGGTGGGGCTCCCTACGACCGGGGAGCTGTTTTTT.

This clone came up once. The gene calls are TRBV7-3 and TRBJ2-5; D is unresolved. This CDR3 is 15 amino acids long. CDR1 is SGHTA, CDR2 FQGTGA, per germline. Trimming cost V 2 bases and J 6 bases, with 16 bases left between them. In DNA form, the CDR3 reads TGTGCCAGCAGCTTATTAGTAGGAGACTCCCAGACCCAGTACTTC. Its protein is CASSLLVGDSQTQYF.

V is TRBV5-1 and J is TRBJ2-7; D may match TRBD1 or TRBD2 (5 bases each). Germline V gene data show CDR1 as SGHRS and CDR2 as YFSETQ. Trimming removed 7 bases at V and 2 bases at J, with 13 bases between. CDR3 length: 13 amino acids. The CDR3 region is CASGRDGAYEQYF. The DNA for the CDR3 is TGCGCCAGCGGCCGGGACGGAGCCTACGAGCAGTACTTC. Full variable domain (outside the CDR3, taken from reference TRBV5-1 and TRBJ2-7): KAGVTQTPRYLIKTRGQQVTLSCSPISGHRSVSWYQQTPGQGLQFLFEYFSETQRNKGNFPGRFSGRQFSNSRSEMNVSTLELGDSALYLCASGRDGAYEQYFGPGTRLTVT.

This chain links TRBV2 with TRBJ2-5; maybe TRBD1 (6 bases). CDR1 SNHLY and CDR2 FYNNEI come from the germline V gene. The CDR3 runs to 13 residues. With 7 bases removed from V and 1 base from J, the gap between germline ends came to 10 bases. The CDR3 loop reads CASNREVQETQYF. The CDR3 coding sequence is TGTGCCAGCAACAGGGAAGTCCAAGAGACCCAGTACTTC.

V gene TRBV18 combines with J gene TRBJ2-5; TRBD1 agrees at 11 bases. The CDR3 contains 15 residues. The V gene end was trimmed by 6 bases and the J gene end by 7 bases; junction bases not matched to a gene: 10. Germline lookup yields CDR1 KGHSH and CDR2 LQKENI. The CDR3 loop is CASSLSRDRGATQYF. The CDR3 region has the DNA TGTGCCAGCTCCCTCTCCCGGGACAGGGGGGCGACCCAGTACTTC.

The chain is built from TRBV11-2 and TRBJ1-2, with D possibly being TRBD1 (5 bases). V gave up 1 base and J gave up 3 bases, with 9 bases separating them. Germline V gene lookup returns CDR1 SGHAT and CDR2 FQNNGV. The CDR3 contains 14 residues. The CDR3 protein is CASSLGRRDYGYTF. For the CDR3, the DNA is TGTGCCAGCAGCTTAGGTCGCAGGGACTATGGCTACACCTTC.

CDR3 nucleotide sequence: TGTGCCAGCAGCTTAAGTAGGGGCGCGGGAGAGGAGACCCAGTACTTC. Its translation is CASSLSRGAGEETQYF. This rearrangement joins TRBV7-9 to TRBJ2-5, with 7 bases fitting TRBD2. The V gene's germline CDR1 is SEHNR and CDR2 FQNEAQ (reference sequence). V was pared by 2 bases and J by 5 bases, with 11 bases of the junction left unmatched. This CDR3 spans 16 amino acids. Supplemented by reference TRBV7-9 and TRBJ2-5, the full variable domain reads DTGVSQNPRHKITKRGQNVTFRCDPISEHNRLYWYRQTLGQGPEFLTYFQNEAQLEKSRLLSDRFSAERPKGSFSTLEIQRTEQGDSAMYLCASSLSRGAGEETQYFGPGTRLLVL.

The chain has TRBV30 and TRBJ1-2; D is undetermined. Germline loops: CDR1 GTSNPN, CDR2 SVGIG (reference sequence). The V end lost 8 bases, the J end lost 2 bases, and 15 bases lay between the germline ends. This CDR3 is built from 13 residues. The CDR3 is CALRGAGNYGYTF. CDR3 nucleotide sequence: TGTGCCCTTCGGGGAGCAGGAAACTATGGCTACACCTTC.

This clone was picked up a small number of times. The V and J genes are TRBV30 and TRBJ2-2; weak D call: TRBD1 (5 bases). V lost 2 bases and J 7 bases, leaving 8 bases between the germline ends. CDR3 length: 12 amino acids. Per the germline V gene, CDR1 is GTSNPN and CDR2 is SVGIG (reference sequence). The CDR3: CAWSRGGGELFF. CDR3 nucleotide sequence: TGTGCCTGGAGTAGGGGCGGCGGGGAGCTGTTTTTT.

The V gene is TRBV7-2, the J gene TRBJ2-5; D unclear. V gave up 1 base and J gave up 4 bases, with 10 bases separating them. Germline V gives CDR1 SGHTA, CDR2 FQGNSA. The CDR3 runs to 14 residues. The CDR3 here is CASSLDAGRETQYF. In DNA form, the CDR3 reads TGTGCCAGCAGCTTAGATGCAGGACGAGAGACCCAGTACTTC.

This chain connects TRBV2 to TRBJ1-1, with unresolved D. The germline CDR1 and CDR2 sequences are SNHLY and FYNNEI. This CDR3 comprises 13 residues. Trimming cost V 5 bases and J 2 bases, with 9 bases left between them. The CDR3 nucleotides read TGTGCCAGCAGTCTAACGACTAACACTGAAGCTTTCTTT. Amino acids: CASSLTTNTEAFF.

The CDR3 coding sequence is TGTGCCAGCAGCTCGGCGGGAGGCGACACCGGGGAGCTGTTTTTT. Its protein product is CASSSAGGDTGELFF. The chain carries TRBV11-3 and TRBJ2-2, with 8 bases identical to TRBD2. Germline CDR1 reads SGHNT; CDR2 reads YENEEA. CDR3 length: 15 residues. V was clipped by 4 bases and J by 3 bases; unmatched bases: 4.

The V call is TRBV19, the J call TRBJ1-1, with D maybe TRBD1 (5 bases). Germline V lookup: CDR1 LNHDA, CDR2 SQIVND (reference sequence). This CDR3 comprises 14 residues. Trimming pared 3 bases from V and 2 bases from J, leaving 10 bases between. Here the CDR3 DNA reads TGTGCCAGTAGTATGGGGGGTCGCAACACTGAAGCTTTCTTT. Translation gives CASSMGGRNTEAFF.

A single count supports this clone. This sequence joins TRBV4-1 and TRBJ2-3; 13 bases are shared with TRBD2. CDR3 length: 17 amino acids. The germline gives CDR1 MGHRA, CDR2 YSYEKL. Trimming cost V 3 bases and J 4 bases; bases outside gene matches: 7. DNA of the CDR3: TGCGCCAGCAGCCAGGTTACTAGCGGGAGGGCTCCAGATACGCAGTATTTT. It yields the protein CASSQVTSGRAPDTQYF.

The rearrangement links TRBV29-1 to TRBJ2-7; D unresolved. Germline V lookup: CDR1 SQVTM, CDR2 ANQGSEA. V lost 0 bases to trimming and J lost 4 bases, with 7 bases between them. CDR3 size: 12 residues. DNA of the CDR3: TGCAGCGTTGAAGACTACGAGTACGAGCAGTACTTC. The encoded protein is CSVEDYEYEQYF.

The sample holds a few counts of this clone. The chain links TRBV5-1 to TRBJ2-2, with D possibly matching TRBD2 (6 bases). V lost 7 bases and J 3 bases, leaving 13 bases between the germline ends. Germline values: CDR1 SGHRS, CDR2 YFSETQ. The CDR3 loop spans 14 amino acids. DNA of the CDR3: TGCGCCAGCGAGGAGGGGTCATACACCGGGGAGCTGTTTTTT. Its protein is CASEEGSYTGELFF.

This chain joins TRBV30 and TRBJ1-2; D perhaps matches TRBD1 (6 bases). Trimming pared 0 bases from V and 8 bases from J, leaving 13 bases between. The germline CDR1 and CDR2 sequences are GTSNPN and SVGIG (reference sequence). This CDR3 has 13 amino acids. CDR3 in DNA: TGTGCCTGGAGTGTACTGGCAGGGGAAGGCTACACCTTC. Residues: CAWSVLAGEGYTF.

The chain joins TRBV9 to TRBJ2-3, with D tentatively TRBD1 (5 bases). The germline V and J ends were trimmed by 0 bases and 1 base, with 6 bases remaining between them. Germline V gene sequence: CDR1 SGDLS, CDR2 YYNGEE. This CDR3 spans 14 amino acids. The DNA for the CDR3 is TGTGCCAGCAGCGTAGGGGGCCGCACAGATACGCAGTATTTT. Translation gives CASSVGGRTDTQYF.

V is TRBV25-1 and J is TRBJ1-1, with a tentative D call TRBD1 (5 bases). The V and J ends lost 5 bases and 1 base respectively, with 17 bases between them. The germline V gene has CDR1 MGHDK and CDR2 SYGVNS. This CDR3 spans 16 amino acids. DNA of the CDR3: TGTGCCAGCAGTCCCGGGAGAAGGGGACGGAACACTGAAGCTTTCTTT. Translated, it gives CASSPGRRGRNTEAFF. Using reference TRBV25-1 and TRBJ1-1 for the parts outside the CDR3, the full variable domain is EADIYQTPRYLVIGTGKKITLECSQTMGHDKMYWYQQDPGMELHLIHYSYGVNSTEKGDLSSESTVSRIRTEHFPLTLESARPSHTSQYLCASSPGRRGRNTEAFFGQGTRLTVV.

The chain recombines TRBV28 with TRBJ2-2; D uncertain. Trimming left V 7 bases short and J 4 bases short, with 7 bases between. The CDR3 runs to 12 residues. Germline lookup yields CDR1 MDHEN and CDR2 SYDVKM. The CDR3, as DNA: TGTGCCAGCAAATGGGGCACCGGGGAGCTGTTTTTT. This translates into CASKWGTGELFF.

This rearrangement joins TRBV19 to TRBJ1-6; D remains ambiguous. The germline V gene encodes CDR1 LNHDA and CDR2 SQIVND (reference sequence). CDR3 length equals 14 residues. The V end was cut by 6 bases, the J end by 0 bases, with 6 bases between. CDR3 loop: CASSQSSYNSPLHF. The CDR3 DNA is TGTGCCAGTAGCCAAAGCTCCTATAATTCACCCCTCCACTTT.

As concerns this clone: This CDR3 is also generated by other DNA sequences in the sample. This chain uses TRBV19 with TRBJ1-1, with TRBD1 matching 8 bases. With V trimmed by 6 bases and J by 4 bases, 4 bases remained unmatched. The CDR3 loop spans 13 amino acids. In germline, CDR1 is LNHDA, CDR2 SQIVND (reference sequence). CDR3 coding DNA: TGTGCCAGTAGCATGACAGGGGTCACTGAAGCTTTCTTT. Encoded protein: CASSMTGVTEAFF.

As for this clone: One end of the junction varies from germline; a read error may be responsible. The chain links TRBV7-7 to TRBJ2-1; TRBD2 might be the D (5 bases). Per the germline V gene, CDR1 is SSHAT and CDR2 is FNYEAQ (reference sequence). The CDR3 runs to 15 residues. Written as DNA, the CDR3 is TGTGCTAGCAGCCCACAGCGGTCCGCCTACAATGAGCAGTTCTTC. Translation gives CASSPQRSAYNEQFF.

The CDR3 region is CASSPTGIGANVLTF. In DNA, the CDR3 is TGTGCCAGCTCACCAACAGGAATTGGGGCCAACGTCCTGACTTTC. This rearrangement joins TRBV18 to TRBJ2-6, with D possibly being TRBD1 (5 bases). This CDR3 comprises 15 residues. Trimming removed 2 bases from V and 3 bases from J, with 8 bases in between. Per the germline V gene, CDR1 is KGHSH and CDR2 is LQKENI.

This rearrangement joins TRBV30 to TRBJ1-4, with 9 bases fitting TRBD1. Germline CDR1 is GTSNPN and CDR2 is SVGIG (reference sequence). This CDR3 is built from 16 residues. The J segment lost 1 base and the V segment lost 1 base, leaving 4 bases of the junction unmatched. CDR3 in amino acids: CAWSGDRGETNEKLFF. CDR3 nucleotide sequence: TGTGCCTGGAGTGGAGACAGGGGGGAAACTAATGAAAAACTGTTTTTT.

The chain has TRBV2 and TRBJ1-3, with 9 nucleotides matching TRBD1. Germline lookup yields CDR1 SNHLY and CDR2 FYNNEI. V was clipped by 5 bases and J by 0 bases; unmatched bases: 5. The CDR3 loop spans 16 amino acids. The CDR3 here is CASSSTGGYSGNTIYF. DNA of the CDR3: TGTGCCAGCAGTTCAACAGGGGGCTACTCTGGAAACACCATATATTTT.